This TCR beta chain is from a study of OX40 agonist ivuxolimab in advanced cancers. Overall study context: The patients received ivuxolimab by intravenous route every 2 weeks at 0.01 to 10 mg/kg. Study-level findings and limits: Researchers did not establish what antigens the expanded peripheral T cells target. The mean number of expanded clones was higher in CD8+ T cells than in CD4+.

Profiling relied on immunoSEQ multiplex PCR, and the TCRdb table lists in-frame clones only, not all of them. The sample consists of some 39,000 clones, 70% to 90% of them appearing once. Patients were excluded for autoimmune disease history or systemic immunosuppression. The junction had 7 bases not matched to a gene; V was cut back by 1 base and J by 1 base. Germline CDR1 is KGHSH and CDR2 is LQKENI. The CDR3 is 16 amino acids. With regard to this clone: Its target is not known.

This sequence joins TRBV18 and TRBJ2-7; 7 nucleotides line up with TRBD2. Sequences were derived from CD4+ or CD8+ T cells sorted from blood, sampled in a trial of the OX40 agonist ivuxolimab. The receptor's source is an adult with an advanced solid tumor such as melanoma, head and neck, liver or kidney cancer. CDR3 amino acids: CASSPRASGASYEQYF. The CDR3 bases are TGTGCCAGCTCACCACGGGCTAGCGGCGCATCCTACGAGCAGTACTTC.